At least ten counts were recorded for the clone carrying this TCR beta chain. Synthesis of cDNA was carried out by template-switch 5'RACE. The reaction used 10-nucleotide random UMIs. TCRdb processed the 5' RACE reads anew with MiXCR; each CDR3 protein has one entry. The table lists roughly 4,000 distinct CDR3 sequences, approximately 32% of them singletons. The data stem from a study of neurological immune-mediated disorders. The germline gives CDR1 SGHTA, CDR2 FQGNSA. The CDR3 has 16 residues. With V trimmed by 5 bases and J by 2 bases, 4 bases remained unmatched. The cell input for sorted libraries was about a million, and those cells were CD4+ or CD8+ T cells.

The chain recombines TRBV7-2 with TRBJ2-1; 12 nucleotides align to TRBD2. The sequence was collected from a man between 50 and 59 years old with HTLV-1-associated myelopathy (HAM/TSP). Sequenced: CD8+ T cells from blood. The CDR3 here is CASSERLAGAYNEQFF. The CDR3 DNA is TGTGCCAGCAGCGAACGACTAGCGGGGGCCTACAATGAGCAGTTCTTC.